Given below is one TCR beta chain in context. In building TCR beta libraries, iRepertoire HTBI primers were used together with Arm-PCR of CDR3 regions. TCRdb fed the multiplex PCR reads into MiXCR, producing one record per CDR3 protein. Altogether around 340,000 distinct CDR3 sequences are present, roughly a fifth being singletons, with the ten largest covering just under 30%. As for time point: persistent/refractory GD, antithyroid drugs over 5 years with positive TRAb. With RNA extracted from PBMCs as input, the TCR library was made. This sample is part of a study of regulatory T cells in long-lasting Graves disease. This clonotype was sampled from a female donor with Graves disease. Source: peripheral blood mononuclear cells (PBMCs), taken when the disease was refractory, from a patient treated with antithyroid drugs.

The CDR3 protein is CASSPIQGVYLNTEAFF. The CDR3 DNA reads as TGTGCCAGCTCACCCATACAGGGGGTCTACCTGAACACTGAAGCTTTCTTT. The chain employs TRBV18 and TRBJ1-1, with TRBD1 matching 8 bases. V shed 3 bases, J shed 0 bases, and the junction held 9 bases outside the gene matches. This CDR3 spans 17 amino acids. The germline V gene has CDR1 KGHSH and CDR2 LQKENI.